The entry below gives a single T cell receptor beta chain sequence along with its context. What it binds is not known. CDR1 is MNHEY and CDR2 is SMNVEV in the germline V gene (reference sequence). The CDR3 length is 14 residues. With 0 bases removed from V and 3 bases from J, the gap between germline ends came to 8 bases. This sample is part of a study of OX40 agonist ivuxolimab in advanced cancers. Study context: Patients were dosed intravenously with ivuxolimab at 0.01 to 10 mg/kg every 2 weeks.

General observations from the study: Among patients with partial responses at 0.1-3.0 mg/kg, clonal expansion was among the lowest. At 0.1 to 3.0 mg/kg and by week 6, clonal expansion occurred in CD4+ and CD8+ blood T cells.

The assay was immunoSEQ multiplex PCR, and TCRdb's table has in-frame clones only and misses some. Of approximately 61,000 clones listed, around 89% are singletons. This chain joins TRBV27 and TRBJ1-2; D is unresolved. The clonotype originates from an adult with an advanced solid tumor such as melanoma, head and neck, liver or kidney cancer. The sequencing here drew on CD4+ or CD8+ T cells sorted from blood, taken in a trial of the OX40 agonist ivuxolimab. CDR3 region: CASSLSPVYYGYTF. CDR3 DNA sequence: TGTGCCAGCAGTTTATCGCCAGTTTACTATGGCTACACCTTC.